Presented here are 14 T cell receptor beta chains from one specimen sequenced in a study of human T cells and chemical hapten exposure. TCRdb analysed the RACE reads with MiXCR anew, one entry per CDR3 protein. The sample contains 80,000 to 100,000 distinct CDR3 sequences, 10% of which appear only once. Sample time point: patch test 2, 6 weeks after DPC sensitization. The treatment was: therapeutic diphenylcyclopropenone sensitization with weekly scalp DPC. Sample: whole blood, taken in connection with sensitization to the hapten diphenylcyclopropenone (DPC). Source of these receptors: a woman aged 45-59 years with alopecia areata. Some clones in this sample may be carry-over from other donors' samples.

This clonotype was counted many times. V gene TRBV20-1 combines with J gene TRBJ1-6, with 10 bases matching TRBD1. In germline, CDR1 is DFQATT, CDR2 SNEGSKA (reference sequence). The CDR3 has 13 amino acids. After removal of 2 bases from V and 11 bases from J, the junction contained 3 bases not matched to a gene. The CDR3 nucleotides read TGCAGTGCTAGATGGACAGGGGGTACACCCCTCCACTTT. This gives the protein CSARWTGGTPLHF.

This clonotype appeared many times. This chain connects TRBV12-3 or TRBV12-4 to TRBJ2-3; D is ambiguous. The CDR3 has 15 amino acids. V lost 4 bases and J 0 bases, leaving 11 bases between the germline ends. CDR3 sequence: CASSSDGWSTDTQYF. The CDR3 DNA reads TGTGCCAGCAGTTCCGACGGGTGGAGCACAGATACGCAGTATTTT.

This clonotype was detected ten times or more. The chain joins TRBV6-1 to TRBJ2-1; 8 nucleotides align to TRBD1. CDR3 size: 15 residues. J lost 2 bases, V lost 1 base, and 1 base had no gene match. Germline assignment: CDR1 MNHNS and CDR2 SASEGT. In DNA form, the CDR3 reads TGTGCCAGCAGTGAAGACAGGGGGACCTACAATGAGCAGTTCTTC. Its protein product is CASSEDRGTYNEQFF.

This chain uses TRBV28 with TRBJ2-3; TRBD1 might be the D (5 bases). Trimming removed 5 bases from V and 2 bases from J, with 14 bases in between. Germline V lookup: CDR1 MDHEN, CDR2 SYDVKM. This CDR3 region has 15 residues. The CDR3 region is CASSPRGSATDTQYF. The CDR3 DNA reads TGTGCCAGCAGTCCAAGGGGCTCCGCCACAGATACGCAGTATTTT.

This clonotype was counted a few times. The rearrangement links TRBV5-1 to TRBJ1-1, with D perhaps TRBD1 (5 bases). The V end was cut by 0 bases, the J end by 1 base, with 16 bases between. The CDR3 extends over 17 amino acids. Per the germline V gene, CDR1 is SGHRS and CDR2 is YFSETQ. CDR3 amino acids: CASSLVGSPRGNTEAFF. The CDR3 DNA reads as TGCGCCAGCAGCTTGGTCGGCAGCCCTAGGGGGAACACTGAAGCTTTCTTT.

This clonotype was detected only a few times. This chain uses TRBV16 with TRBJ2-1, with D possibly matching TRBD2 (5 bases). Germline CDR1 and CDR2: KGHSY and FQNENV. Trimming shortened V by 1 base and J by 5 bases, and 15 bases separated the two germline ends. This CDR3 contains 16 residues. CDR3 sequence: CASSQFPSQRNNEQFF. In nucleotides, the CDR3 is TGTGCCAGCAGCCAATTCCCTAGCCAGCGGAACAATGAGCAGTTCTTC.

About this clonotype itself: A junction end diverges from the germline sequence, so it may reflect a read error. This sequence joins TRBV3-1 and TRBJ2-5; D remains unclear. The CDR3 has 10 amino acids. Germline CDR1 LGHDT, CDR2 YNNKEL (reference sequence). The CDR3 region is CVSSLETQYF. CDR3 DNA sequence: TGTGTCAGCAGCCTCGAGACCCAGTACTTC.

Notes on this clonotype: A much larger clone differs by one base, so this may be a read error. This chain links TRBV11-2 with TRBJ1-3; TRBD1 aligns across 7 bases. This CDR3 is 12 amino acids long. Germline assignment: CDR1 SGHAT and CDR2 FQNNGV. The CDR3 sequence is CAGSLGGGSIYF. As DNA, the CDR3 is TGTGCCGGCAGCTTAGGGGGCGGATCCATATATTTT.

This clonotype showed up just a few times. The rearrangement uses TRBV7-2 and TRBJ2-3, with 12 bases lining up with TRBD1. Germline loops: CDR1 SGHTA, CDR2 FQGNSA. This CDR3 is 15 amino acids long. The junction had 8 bases not matched to a gene; V was cut back by 5 bases and J by 8 bases. This CDR3 is CASSRGTGGLGTQYF. For the CDR3, the DNA is TGTGCCAGCAGCCGAGGGACAGGGGGCCTTGGTACGCAGTATTTT.

This clonotype was counted at least ten times. The chain carries TRBV29-1 and TRBJ2-2; TRBD1 matches at 8 bases. The germline V gene encodes CDR1 SQVTM and CDR2 ANQGSEA. With V trimmed by 7 bases and J by 4 bases, 5 bases remained unmatched. The CDR3 contains 13 residues. The CDR3 DNA follows: TGCAGCGGGACAGGGTTTAGCACCGGGGAGCTGTTTTTT. It translates to CSGTGFSTGELFF.

This clonotype was counted between two and nine times. This rearrangement joins TRBV9 to TRBJ2-1; D is unresolved. The CDR3 extends over 15 amino acids. In germline, CDR1 is SGDLS, CDR2 YYNGEE. Trimming shortened V by 3 bases and J by 8 bases, and 18 bases separated the two germline ends. The CDR3 sequence is CASSGYTQPADEQFF. CDR3 bases: TGTGCCAGCAGCGGTTACACTCAACCCGCGGATGAGCAGTTCTTC.

V and J are TRBV6-1 and TRBJ2-3, with TRBD1 identical over 7 bases. Germline CDR1 MNHNS, CDR2 SASEGT. The CDR3 covers 11 residues. V was pared by 6 bases and J by 9 bases, with 3 bases of the junction left unmatched. For the CDR3, the DNA is TGTGCCAGCAGCGACAGGGCCACGCAGTATTTT. Translating it yields CASSDRATQYF.

The rearrangement links TRBV6-5 to TRBJ2-7; maybe TRBD1 (6 bases). The CDR3 is 16 residues long. Deletions cut 5 bases from V and 9 bases from J, with 26 bases between. CDR1 MNHEY and CDR2 SVGAGI come from the germline V gene. CDR3 nucleotide sequence: TGTGCCAGCAGTCAACACCCTCGGACAGCGCTTCCGTGGCAGTACTTC. It translates to CASSQHPRTALPWQYF.

The table lists this clonotype with many counts. The gene calls are TRBV11-2 and TRBJ2-3; TRBD1 agrees at 10 bases. This CDR3 contains 15 residues. CDR1 is SGHAT and CDR2 is FQNNGV in the germline V gene. Losses at the gene ends were 3 bases for V and 3 bases for J; bases not matched to a gene: 3. In nucleotides, the CDR3 is TGTGCCAGCAGCTTGCGGGACAGGGGAACAGATACGCAGTATTTT. Translated: CASSLRDRGTDTQYF.